The rows below give T cell receptor beta chains drawn from one sample of a study of T-cell memory formation after mild COVID-19. TCRdb re-called the 5' RACE reads with MiXCR, one entry per CDR3 protein. Counted here are 130,000 to 150,000 distinct CDR3 sequences, 6% to 7% occurring once; the ten biggest clones make up just over 2%. Sequencing input: PBMCs or a T cell subset sorted from them (not recorded which). The origin of the receptors is an adult woman who had mild COVID-19 (a few samples of this study predate the infection). Cell type and time point are not known. Each CDR3 is given with its conserved first and last residue. A D gene is named only where the DNA matches it firmly. Only some rows state a clone size, as once, few, many or a class for expanded clones.

size	D	V	J	CDR3	DNA
NA	NA	TRBV7-2	TRBJ2-3	CASSLARDTARGRDTEYF	TGTGCCAGCAGCTTAGCCCGGGACACTGCGAGGGGGAGGGATACGGAGTATTTT
many	TRBD2	TRBV5-1	TRBJ2-1	CASSPADGRNEQFF	TGCGCCAGCAGCCCAGCGGACGGGAGGAATGAGCAGTTCTTC
many	TRBD1	TRBV6-5	TRBJ1-2	CASSDRAGGYTF	TGTGCCAGCAGTGACAGGGCTGGAGGCTACACCTTC
few	NA	TRBV12-3/TRBV12-4	TRBJ2-5	CASSSVAAKQETQYF	TGTGCCAGCAGTTCTGTCGCGGCCAAACAAGAGACCCAGTACTTC
NA	TRBD1	TRBV11-3	TRBJ1-3	CASSLSAGQRYSGNTIYF	TGTGCCAGCAGCTTAAGCGCGGGACAGAGATACTCTGGAAACACCATATATTTT
many	NA	TRBV12-3/TRBV12-4	TRBJ2-3	CASSLVGSADTQYF	TGTGCCAGCAGTTTAGTCGGGAGTGCAGATACGCAGTATTTT
NA	NA	TRBV12-3/TRBV12-4	TRBJ2-5	CASSWGTLPLRSQYF	TGTGCCAGCAGTTGGGGGACTCTCCCTCTGCGATCCCAGTACTTC
NA	TRBD2	TRBV6-5	TRBJ2-5	CASSRRGVGQETQYF	TGTGCCAGCAGTAGGCGGGGGGTCGGACAAGAGACCCAGTACTTC
NA	NA	TRBV5-1	TRBJ1-1	CASSRGRGRIVAEAFF	TGCGCCAGCTCTAGAGGGAGGGGGAGGATTGTCGCTGAAGCTTTCTTT
NA	TRBD1	TRBV12-3/TRBV12-4	TRBJ2-3	CASSPRTGATDTQYF	TGTGCCAGCAGTCCCCGGACAGGGGCGACAGATACGCAGTATTTT
NA	TRBD2	TRBV7-2	TRBJ2-1	CASGPRSGTNEQFF	TGTGCCAGCGGCCCACGAAGCGGGACGAATGAGCAGTTCTTC
NA	NA	TRBV12-3/TRBV12-4	TRBJ1-6	CASSHTGAMRNSPLHF	TGTGCCAGCAGTCACACGGGGGCGATGCGGAATTCACCCCTCCACTTT
many	TRBD2	TRBV9	TRBJ2-2	CASSAAGTSRTGELFF	TGTGCCAGCAGCGCCGCGGGGACTAGCCGGACCGGGGAGCTGTTTTTT
many	NA	TRBV12-3/TRBV12-4	TRBJ1-5	CASSPGAGNQPQHF	TGTGCCAGCAGCCCCGGGGCGGGGAATCAGCCCCAGCATTTT
few	NA	TRBV5-1	TRBJ2-5	CASSLVAQGPGETQYF	TGCGCCAGCAGCTTGGTGGCTCAGGGGCCAGGGGAGACCCAGTACTTC
NA	TRBD2	TRBV7-9	TRBJ2-3	CASSPPLGSGGARGWTDTQYF	TGTGCCAGCAGCCCCCCCTTGGGAAGCGGGGGGGCGAGGGGGTGGACAGATACGCAGTATTTT
few	TRBD1	TRBV7-2	TRBJ2-5	CASSRPQGKSRETQYF	TGTGCCAGCAGCCGCCCACAGGGGAAGTCGAGAGAGACCCAGTACTTC
NA	NA	TRBV5-1	TRBJ2-5	CASSFEGEIETQYF	TGCGCCAGCAGCTTTGAAGGGGAGATTGAGACCCAGTACTTC
few	NA	TRBV29-1	TRBJ2-1	CSVGGYNEQFF	TGCAGCGTTGGCGGTTACAATGAGCAGTTCTTC
NA	TRBD1	TRBV7-2	TRBJ2-7	CASSFSNRGVPYF	TGTGCCAGCAGCTTTTCAAACAGGGGTGTTCCGTACTTC
many	NA	TRBV12-3/TRBV12-4	TRBJ1-2	CASSLDRVYGYTF	TGTGCCAGCAGTTTAGACAGGGTCTATGGCTACACCTTC
many	NA	TRBV15	TRBJ1-5	CATSRDLGRASNQPQHF	TGTGCCACCAGCAGAGATCTTGGCAGGGCGAGCAATCAGCCCCAGCATTTT
few	TRBD1	TRBV7-9	TRBJ1-1	CASSPDRGNTEAFF	TGTGCCAGCAGCCCGGACAGGGGGAACACTGAAGCTTTCTTT
NA	NA	TRBV5-5	TRBJ2-1	CASTGRFYNEQFF	TGTGCCAGCACTGGACGGTTCTACAATGAGCAGTTCTTC
NA	NA	TRBV12-3/TRBV12-4	TRBJ1-5	CASRVSTNQPQHF	TGTGCCAGCAGAGTCTCCACCAATCAGCCCCAGCATTTT
few	NA	TRBV6-1	TRBJ2-7	CASSSRGTLYEQYF	TGTGCCAGCAGTTCCCGGGGGACCTTATACGAGCAGTACTTC
NA	TRBD1	TRBV12-3/TRBV12-4	TRBJ1-6	CASSSQGATDNSPLHF	TGTGCCAGCAGTTCTCAGGGGGCGACCGATAATTCACCCCTCCACTTT
NA	NA	TRBV12-5	TRBJ1-1	CASGSEGYTEAFF	TGTGCTAGTGGTTCGGAAGGGTACACTGAAGCTTTCTTT
many	NA	TRBV12-5	TRBJ2-1	CASGLGLAVNNEQFF	TGTGCTAGTGGTTTGGGCCTCGCGGTAAACAATGAGCAGTTCTTC
few	NA	TRBV6-2/TRBV6-3	TRBJ1-1	CASSLGLTSSYNTEAFF	TGTGCCAGCAGCCTAGGACTCACCTCGTCCTACAACACTGAAGCTTTCTTT
NA	NA	TRBV3-1	TRBJ2-5	CASSQGTQNLGETQYF	TGTGCCAGCAGCCAAGGTACCCAAAACTTGGGAGAGACCCAGTACTTC
NA	TRBD2	TRBV7-3	TRBJ2-7	CASSVSSGGPYEQYF	TGTGCCAGCAGCGTATCTAGCGGGGGGCCTTACGAGCAGTACTTC
few	NA	TRBV7-2	TRBJ1-2	CASSPDKNYGYTF	TGTGCCAGCAGCCCCGACAAGAACTATGGCTACACCTTC
NA	NA	TRBV30	TRBJ1-5	CAWSTGVNSNQPQHF	TGTGCCTGGAGTACGGGAGTAAATAGCAATCAGCCCCAGCATTTT
many	TRBD1	TRBV7-8	TRBJ1-2	CASSRRDRGYGYTF	TGTGCCAGCAGCCGCCGGGACAGGGGCTATGGCTACACCTTC
many	NA	TRBV10-3	TRBJ2-1	CASTGAGSSYNEQFF	TGTGCCTCCACGGGGGCCGGAAGCTCCTACAATGAGCAGTTCTTC
few	NA	TRBV7-2	TRBJ1-5	CASSLGRNNQPQHF	TGTGCCAGCAGCCTGGGACGGAACAATCAGCCCCAGCATTTT
few	NA	TRBV14	TRBJ2-1	CASRGPEPYNEQFF	TGTGCCAGCAGGGGGCCCGAGCCCTACAATGAGCAGTTCTTC
NA	NA	TRBV9	TRBJ1-1	CASSDRSGLNTEAFF	TGTGCCAGCAGCGACCGCTCAGGGCTGAACACTGAAGCTTTCTTT
NA	NA	TRBV4-1	TRBJ1-2	CASSQQGFSYGYTF	TGCGCCAGCAGCCAACAGGGGTTTTCCTATGGCTACACCTTC
NA	NA	TRBV7-9	TRBJ2-7	CASSFTRDGGWQYF	TGTGCCAGCAGCTTTACTCGGGACGGAGGCTGGCAGTACTTC
many	NA	TRBV7-9	TRBJ2-5	CASSLSRGETQYF	TGTGCCAGCAGCTTATCGAGGGGGGAGACCCAGTACTTC
many	TRBD1	TRBV29-1	TRBJ1-1	CSAQGVANTEAFF	TGCAGCGCCCAGGGGGTAGCGAACACTGAAGCTTTCTTT
many	NA	TRBV5-1	TRBJ2-5	CASSLSGVVEETQYF	TGCGCCAGCAGCTTATCTGGTGTGGTAGAAGAGACCCAGTACTTC
many	NA	TRBV29-1	TRBJ1-2	CSVGTANYGYTF	TGCAGCGTTGGGACAGCGAACTATGGCTACACCTTC
NA	NA	TRBV3-1	TRBJ1-1	CASSQEGYEDTEAFF	TGTGCCAGCAGCCAAGAGGGGTATGAGGACACTGAAGCTTTCTTT
many	NA	TRBV20-1	TRBJ2-7	CSARKQGKYEQYF	TGCAGTGCTAGGAAACAGGGAAAATACGAGCAGTACTTC
NA	NA	TRBV3-1	TRBJ2-1	CASSHYRRESSYNEQFF	TGTGCCAGCAGCCATTATCGCAGGGAGAGCTCCTACAATGAGCAGTTCTTC
many	TRBD1	TRBV7-3	TRBJ1-1	CASSFSQGQAFF	TGTGCCAGCAGCTTCTCACAGGGGCAAGCTTTCTTT
few	NA	TRBV20-1	TRBJ2-3	CSASRGATDTQYF	TGCAGTGCTAGCCGGGGGGCCACAGATACGCAGTATTTT
NA	TRBD1	TRBV27	TRBJ2-1	CASRWGQLTAGEQFF	TGTGCCAGCAGATGGGGACAGTTGACGGCGGGTGAGCAGTTCTTC
many	NA	TRBV7-9	TRBJ2-7	CASSFGLGYEQYF	TGTGCCAGCAGCTTCGGTTTGGGCTACGAGCAGTACTTC
many	TRBD1	TRBV29-1	TRBJ2-1	CSIKARQGGYNEQFF	TGCAGCATAAAGGCCAGACAGGGGGGCTACAATGAGCAGTTCTTC
many	TRBD2	TRBV7-6	TRBJ2-7	CASSLVPGGYEQYF	TGTGCCAGCAGCTTAGTCCCGGGGGGCTACGAGCAGTACTTC
many	NA	TRBV7-3	TRBJ2-3	CASSLRCERKKTDTQYF	TGTGCCAGCAGCTTAAGGTGCGAGCGGAAAAAGACAGATACGCAGTATTTT
many	NA	TRBV12-3/TRBV12-4	TRBJ2-3	CASSPADPQGDTQYF	TGTGCCAGCAGCCCAGCGGACCCCCAGGGGGATACGCAGTATTTT
few	NA	TRBV20-1	TRBJ1-4	CSARDARDRRYNEKLFF	TGCAGTGCTAGAGACGCCAGGGACCGTCGCTATAATGAAAAACTGTTTTTT
NA	NA	TRBV6-2/TRBV6-3	TRBJ1-2	CASSHAGAGYTF	TGTGCCAGCAGCCACGCGGGGGCCGGCTACACCTTC
many	NA	TRBV20-1	TRBJ2-5	CSARADVDYETQYF	TGCAGTGCTAGAGCAGACGTAGATTATGAGACCCAGTACTTC
few	TRBD1	TRBV19	TRBJ2-7	CASTDRGSYEQYF	TGTGCCAGTACGGACAGGGGCTCCTACGAGCAGTACTTC